This T cell receptor (beta chain) was recovered during a study of cytomegalovirus exposure and HLA in healthy donors. Measured with immunoSEQ multiplex PCR; TCRdb has only the in-frame clones, and not every one. The repertoire holds about 140,000 clones, roughly nine tenths seen once, with just under 3% in the top ten. Deletions cut 4 bases from V and 6 bases from J, with 15 bases between. This CDR3 has 14 residues. Per germline, CDR1 SNHLY and CDR2 FYNNEI. Sequenced input: PBMCs. The origin of this receptor is a man younger than 35 in good health and CMV-seronegative. The chain employs TRBV2 and TRBJ1-2; no firm D call. CDR3 nucleotide sequence: TGTGCCAGCAGTGTTGTTACGCGGGTGGATGGCTACACCTTC. Translated, it gives CASSVVTRVDGYTF.